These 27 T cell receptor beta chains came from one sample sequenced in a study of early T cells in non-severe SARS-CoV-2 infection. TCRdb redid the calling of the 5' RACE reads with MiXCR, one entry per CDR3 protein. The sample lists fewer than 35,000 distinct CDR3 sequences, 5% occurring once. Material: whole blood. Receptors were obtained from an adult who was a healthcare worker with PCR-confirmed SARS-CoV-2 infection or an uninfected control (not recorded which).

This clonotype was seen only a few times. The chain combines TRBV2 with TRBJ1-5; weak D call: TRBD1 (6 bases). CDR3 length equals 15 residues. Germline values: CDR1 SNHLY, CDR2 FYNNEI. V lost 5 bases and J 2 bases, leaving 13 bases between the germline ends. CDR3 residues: CASSSDRFGNQPQHF. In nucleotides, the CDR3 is TGTGCCAGCAGTTCTGACAGGTTTGGCAATCAGCCCCAGCATTTT.

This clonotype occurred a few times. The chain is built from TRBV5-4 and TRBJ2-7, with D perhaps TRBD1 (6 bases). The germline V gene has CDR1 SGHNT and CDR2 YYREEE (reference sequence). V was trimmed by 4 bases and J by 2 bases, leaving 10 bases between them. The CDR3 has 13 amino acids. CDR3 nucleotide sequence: TGTGCCAGCAGCCGGGACACAACCTACGAGCAGTACTTC. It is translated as CASSRDTTYEQYF.

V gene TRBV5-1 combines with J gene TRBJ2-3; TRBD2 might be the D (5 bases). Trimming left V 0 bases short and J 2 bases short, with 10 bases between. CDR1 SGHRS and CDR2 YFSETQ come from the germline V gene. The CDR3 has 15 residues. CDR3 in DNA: TGCGCCAGCAGCTTGGTGGGAGCTACCACAGATACGCAGTATTTT. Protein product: CASSLVGATTDTQYF. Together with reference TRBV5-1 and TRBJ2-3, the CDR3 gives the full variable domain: KAGVTQTPRYLIKTRGQQVTLSCSPISGHRSVSWYQQTPGQGLQFLFEYFSETQRNKGNFPGRFSGRQFSNSRSEMNVSTLELGDSALYLCASSLVGATTDTQYFGPGTRLTVL.

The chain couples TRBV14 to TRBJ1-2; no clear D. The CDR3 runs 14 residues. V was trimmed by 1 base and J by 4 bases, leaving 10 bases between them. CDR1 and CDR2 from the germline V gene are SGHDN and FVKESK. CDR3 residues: CASSQVYGSYGYTF. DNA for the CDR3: TGTGCCAGCAGCCAAGTGTACGGAAGCTATGGCTACACCTTC.

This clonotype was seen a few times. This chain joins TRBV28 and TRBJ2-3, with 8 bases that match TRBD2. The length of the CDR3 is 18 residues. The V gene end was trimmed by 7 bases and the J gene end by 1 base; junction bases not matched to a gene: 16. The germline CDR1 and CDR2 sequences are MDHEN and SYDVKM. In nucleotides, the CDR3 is TGTGCCAGCACCACCGCGAGACCCACCGGGGGGGGCACAGATACGCAGTATTTT. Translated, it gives CASTTARPTGGGTDTQYF.

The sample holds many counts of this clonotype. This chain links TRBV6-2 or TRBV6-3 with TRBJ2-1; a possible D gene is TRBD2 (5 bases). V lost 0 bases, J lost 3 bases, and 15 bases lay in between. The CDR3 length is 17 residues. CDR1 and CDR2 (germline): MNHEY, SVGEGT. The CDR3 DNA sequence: TGTGCCAGCAGTTACTCTGGGCGGAGCGGCTACTACAATGAGCAGTTCTTC. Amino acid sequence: CASSYSGRSGYYNEQFF.

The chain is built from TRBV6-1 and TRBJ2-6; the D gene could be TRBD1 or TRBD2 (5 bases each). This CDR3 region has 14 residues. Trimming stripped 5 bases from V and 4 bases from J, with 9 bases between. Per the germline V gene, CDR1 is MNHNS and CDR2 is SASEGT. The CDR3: CASSWGSGANVLTF. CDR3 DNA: TGTGCCAGCAGTTGGGGGTCCGGGGCCAACGTCCTGACTTTC.

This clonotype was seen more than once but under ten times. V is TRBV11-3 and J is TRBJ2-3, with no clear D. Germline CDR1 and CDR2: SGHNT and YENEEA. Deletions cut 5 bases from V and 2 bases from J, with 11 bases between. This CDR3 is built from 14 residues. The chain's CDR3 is CASSRSAATDTQYF. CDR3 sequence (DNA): TGTGCCAGCAGCCGATCGGCGGCCACAGATACGCAGTATTTT. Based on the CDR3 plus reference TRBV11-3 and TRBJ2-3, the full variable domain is EAGVVQSPRYKIIEKKQPVAFWCNPISGHNTLYWYLQNLGQGPELLIRYENEEAVDDSQLPKDRFSAERLKGVDSTLKIQPAELGDSAVYLCASSRSAATDTQYFGPGTRLTVL.

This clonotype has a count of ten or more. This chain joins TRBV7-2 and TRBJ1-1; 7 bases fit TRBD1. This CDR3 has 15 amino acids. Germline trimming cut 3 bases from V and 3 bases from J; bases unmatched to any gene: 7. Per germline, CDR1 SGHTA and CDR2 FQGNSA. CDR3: CASSFVTGWDTEAFF. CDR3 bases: TGTGCCAGCAGCTTCGTGACAGGGTGGGACACTGAAGCTTTCTTT.

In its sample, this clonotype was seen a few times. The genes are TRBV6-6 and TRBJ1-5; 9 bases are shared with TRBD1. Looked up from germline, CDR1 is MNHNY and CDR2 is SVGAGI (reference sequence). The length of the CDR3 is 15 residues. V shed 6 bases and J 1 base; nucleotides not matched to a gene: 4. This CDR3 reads CASSSGQGSNQPQHF. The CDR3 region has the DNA TGTGCCAGCAGCTCCGGACAGGGGAGCAATCAGCCCCAGCATTTT.

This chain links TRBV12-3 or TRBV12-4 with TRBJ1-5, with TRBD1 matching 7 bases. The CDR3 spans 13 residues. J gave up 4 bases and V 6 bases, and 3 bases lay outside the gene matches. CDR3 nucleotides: TGTGCCAGCAGCCGACAGGGTAATCAGCCCCAGCATTTT. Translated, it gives CASSRQGNQPQHF.

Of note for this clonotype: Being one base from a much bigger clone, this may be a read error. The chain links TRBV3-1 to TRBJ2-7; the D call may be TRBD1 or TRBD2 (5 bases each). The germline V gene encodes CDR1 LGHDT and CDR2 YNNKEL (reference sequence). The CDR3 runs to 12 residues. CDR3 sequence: CVSSLREGQQYF. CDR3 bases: TGTGTCAGCAGCCTCAGAGAGGGGCAGCAGTACTTC.

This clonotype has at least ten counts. The DNA for the CDR3 is TGTGCCAGCATCCAGGACAGGAGCTCCTACGAGCAGTACTTC. Translating gives CASIQDRSSYEQYF. This chain connects TRBV6-2 or TRBV6-3 to TRBJ2-7, with 7 bases aligning to TRBD1. The junction had 6 bases not matched to a gene; V was cut back by 7 bases and J by 0 bases. This CDR3 is built from 14 residues. Looked up from germline, CDR1 is MNHEY and CDR2 is SVGEGT.

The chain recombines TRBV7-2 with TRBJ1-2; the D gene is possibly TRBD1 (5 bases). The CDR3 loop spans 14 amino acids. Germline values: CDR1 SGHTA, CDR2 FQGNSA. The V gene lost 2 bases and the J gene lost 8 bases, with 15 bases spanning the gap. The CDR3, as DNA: TGTGCCAGCAGCTTATCTGCGGCAGGGAAAGGCTACACCTTC. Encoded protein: CASSLSAAGKGYTF.

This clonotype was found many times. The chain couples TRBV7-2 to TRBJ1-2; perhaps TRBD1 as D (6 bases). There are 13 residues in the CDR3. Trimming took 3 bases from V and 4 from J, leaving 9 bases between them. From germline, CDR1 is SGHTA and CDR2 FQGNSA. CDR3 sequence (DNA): TGTGCCAGCAGCTTCCGGGGGCCCTATGGCTACACCTTC. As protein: CASSFRGPYGYTF.

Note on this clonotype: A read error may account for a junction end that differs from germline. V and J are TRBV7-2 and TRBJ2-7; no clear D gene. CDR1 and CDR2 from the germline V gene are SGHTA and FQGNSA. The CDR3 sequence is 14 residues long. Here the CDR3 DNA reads TGTGCCGGCAGCTTAGTACCTGAGTCCTACGAGCAGTACTTC. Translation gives CAGSLVPESYEQYF.

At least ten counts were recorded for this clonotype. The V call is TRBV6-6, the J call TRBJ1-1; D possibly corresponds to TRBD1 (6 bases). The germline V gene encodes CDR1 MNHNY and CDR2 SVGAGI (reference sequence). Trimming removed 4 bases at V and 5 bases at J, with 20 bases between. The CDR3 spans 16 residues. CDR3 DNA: TGTGCCAGCAGTTTCTTACCCCAGGGCCAGGGGACTGAAGCTTTCTTT. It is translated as CASSFLPQGQGTEAFF.

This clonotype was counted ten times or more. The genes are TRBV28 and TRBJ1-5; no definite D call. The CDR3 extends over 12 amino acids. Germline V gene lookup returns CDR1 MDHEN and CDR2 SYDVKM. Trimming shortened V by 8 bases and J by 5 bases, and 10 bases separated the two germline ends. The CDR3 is CASGLLDQPQHF. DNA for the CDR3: TGTGCCAGCGGGTTGCTTGATCAGCCCCAGCATTTT.

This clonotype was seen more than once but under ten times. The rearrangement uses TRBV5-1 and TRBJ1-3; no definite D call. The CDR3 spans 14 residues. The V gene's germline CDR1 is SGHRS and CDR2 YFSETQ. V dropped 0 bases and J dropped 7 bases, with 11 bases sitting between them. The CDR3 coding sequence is TGCGCCAGCAGCTTGGCCGGATTGGCGAACACCATATATTTT. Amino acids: CASSLAGLANTIYF.

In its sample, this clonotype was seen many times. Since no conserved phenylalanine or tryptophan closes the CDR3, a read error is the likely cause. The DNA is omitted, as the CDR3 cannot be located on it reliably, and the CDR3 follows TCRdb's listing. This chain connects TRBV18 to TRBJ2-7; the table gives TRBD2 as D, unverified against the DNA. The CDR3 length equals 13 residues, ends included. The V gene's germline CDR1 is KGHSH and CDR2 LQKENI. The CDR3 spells CASSHRTSGEGCI.

CDR3: CASSLSFANTGELFF. The CDR3 DNA is TGTGCCAGCAGCTTATCGTTCGCGAACACCGGGGAGCTGTTTTTT. The chain employs TRBV7-9 and TRBJ2-2; D is uncertain. V lost 2 bases and J lost 0, with 7 bases in between. Germline V lookup: CDR1 SEHNR, CDR2 FQNEAQ (reference sequence). The CDR3 is 15 amino acids.

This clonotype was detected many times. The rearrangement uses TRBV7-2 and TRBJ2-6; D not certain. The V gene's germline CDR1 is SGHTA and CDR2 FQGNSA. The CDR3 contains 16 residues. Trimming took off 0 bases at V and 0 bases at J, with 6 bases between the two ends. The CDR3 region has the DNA TGTGCCAGCAGCTTAGCAACGCACTCTGGGGCCAACGTCCTGACTTTC. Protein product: CASSLATHSGANVLTF.

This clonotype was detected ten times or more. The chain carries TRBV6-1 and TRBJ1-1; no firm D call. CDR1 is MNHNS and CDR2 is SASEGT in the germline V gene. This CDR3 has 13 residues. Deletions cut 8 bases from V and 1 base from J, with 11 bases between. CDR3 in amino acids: CASPGRGNTEAFF. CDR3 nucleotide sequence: TGTGCCAGCCCCGGTCGGGGGAACACTGAAGCTTTCTTT.

In DNA form, the CDR3 reads TGTGCCAGCAGCCAAGAAGTAGGTCGGATGTCGGGTGAGCAGTTCTTC. Translation: CASSQEVGRMSGEQFF. The chain carries TRBV3-1 and TRBJ2-1; D gene ambiguous. Germline V gene data show CDR1 as LGHDT and CDR2 as YNNKEL (reference sequence). V was pared by 0 bases and J by 9 bases, with 18 bases between. This CDR3 spans 16 amino acids.

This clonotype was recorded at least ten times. The CDR3 spells CASSIRQEGNDEQFF. CDR3 coding DNA: TGTGCCAGCAGTATCCGACAAGAGGGAAACGATGAGCAGTTCTTC. The genes are TRBV6-2 or TRBV6-3 and TRBJ2-1; a weak D match, TRBD2 (5 bases). With 5 bases removed from V and 8 bases from J, the gap between germline ends came to 19 bases. Germline assignment: CDR1 MNHEY and CDR2 SVGEGT. The CDR3 length is 15 residues.

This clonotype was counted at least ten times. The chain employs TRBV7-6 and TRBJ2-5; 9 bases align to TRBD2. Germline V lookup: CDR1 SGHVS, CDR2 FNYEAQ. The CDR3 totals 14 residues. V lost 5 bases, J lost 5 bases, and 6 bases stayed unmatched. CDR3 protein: CASSVDSGGETQYF. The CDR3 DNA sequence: TGTGCCAGCAGCGTAGACAGCGGGGGGGAGACCCAGTACTTC.

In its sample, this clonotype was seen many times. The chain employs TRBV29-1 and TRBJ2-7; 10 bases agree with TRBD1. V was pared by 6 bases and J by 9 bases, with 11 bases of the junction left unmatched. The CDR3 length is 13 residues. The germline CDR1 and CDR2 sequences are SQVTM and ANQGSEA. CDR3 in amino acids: CSVVQTGGAGQYF. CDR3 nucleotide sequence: TGCAGCGTCGTACAGACAGGGGGCGCGGGGCAGTACTTC.